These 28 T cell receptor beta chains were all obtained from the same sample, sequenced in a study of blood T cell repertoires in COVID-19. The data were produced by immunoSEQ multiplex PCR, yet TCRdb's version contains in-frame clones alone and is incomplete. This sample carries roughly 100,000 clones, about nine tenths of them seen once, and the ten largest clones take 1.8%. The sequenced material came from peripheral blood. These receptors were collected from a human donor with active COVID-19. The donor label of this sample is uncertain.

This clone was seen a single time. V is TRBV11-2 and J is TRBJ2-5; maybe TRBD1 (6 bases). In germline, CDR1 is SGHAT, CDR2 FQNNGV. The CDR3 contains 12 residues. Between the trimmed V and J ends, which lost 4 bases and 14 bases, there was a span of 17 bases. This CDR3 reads CASSSRTDPNYF. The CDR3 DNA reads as TGTGCCAGCAGCTCCCGGACAGACCCCAACTACTTC.

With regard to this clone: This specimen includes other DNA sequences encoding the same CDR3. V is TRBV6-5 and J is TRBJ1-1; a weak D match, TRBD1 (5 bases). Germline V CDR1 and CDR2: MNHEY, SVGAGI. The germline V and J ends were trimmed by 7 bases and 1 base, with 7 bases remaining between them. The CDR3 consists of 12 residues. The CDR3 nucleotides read TGTGCCAGCACAGGGCAGAACACTGAAGCTTTCTTT. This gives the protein CASTGQNTEAFF.

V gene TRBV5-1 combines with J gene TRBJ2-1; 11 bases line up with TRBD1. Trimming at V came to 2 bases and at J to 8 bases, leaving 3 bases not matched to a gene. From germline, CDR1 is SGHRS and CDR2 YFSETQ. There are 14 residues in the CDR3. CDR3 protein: CASSLGQGAHEQFF. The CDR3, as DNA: TGCGCCAGCAGCTTAGGACAGGGGGCGCATGAGCAGTTCTTC.

CDR3 sequence reads: CASSSDGASGNTIYF. The CDR3 coding sequence is TGTGCCAGCAGCTCAGATGGAGCCTCTGGAAACACCATATATTTT. The V gene is TRBV7-3, the J gene TRBJ1-3, with D uncertain. The CDR3 spans 15 residues. From germline, CDR1 is SGHTA and CDR2 FQGTGA. The ends were cut back, 4 bases at V and 0 bases at J, with 10 bases in the middle. Looking up the rest from reference TRBV7-3 and TRBJ1-3 gives the full variable domain: GAGVSQTPSNKVTEKGKYVELRCDPISGHTALYWYRQSLGQGPEFLIYFQGTGAADDSGLPNDRFFAVRPEGSVSTLKIQRTERGDSAVYLCASSSDGASGNTIYFGEGSWLTVV.

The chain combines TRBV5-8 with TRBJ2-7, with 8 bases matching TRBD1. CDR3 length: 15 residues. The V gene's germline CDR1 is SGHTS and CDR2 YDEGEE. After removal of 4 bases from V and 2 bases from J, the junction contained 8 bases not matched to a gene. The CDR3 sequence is CASSRKPTGAYEQYF. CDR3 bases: TGTGCCAGCAGCCGGAAACCGACAGGGGCCTACGAGCAGTACTTC.

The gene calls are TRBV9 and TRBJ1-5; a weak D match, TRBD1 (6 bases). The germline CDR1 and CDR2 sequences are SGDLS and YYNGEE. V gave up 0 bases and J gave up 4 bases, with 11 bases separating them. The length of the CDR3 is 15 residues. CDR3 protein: CASSVGGGGNQPQHF. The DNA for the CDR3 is TGTGCCAGCAGCGTAGGGGGAGGGGGAAATCAGCCCCAGCATTTT. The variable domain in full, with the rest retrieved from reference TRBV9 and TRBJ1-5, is DSGVTQTPKHLITATGQRVTLRCSPRSGDLSVYWYQQSLDQGLQFLIQYYNGEERAKGNILERFSAQQFPDLHSELNLSSLELGDSALYFCASSVGGGGNQPQHFGDGTRLSIL.

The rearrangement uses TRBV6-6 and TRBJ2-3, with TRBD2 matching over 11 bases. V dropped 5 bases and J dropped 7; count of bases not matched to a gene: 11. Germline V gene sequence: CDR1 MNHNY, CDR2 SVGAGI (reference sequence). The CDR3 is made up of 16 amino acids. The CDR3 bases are TGTGCCAGCAGTCTAGGACCTAGCGGGGGGATGCATACGCAGTATTTT. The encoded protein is CASSLGPSGGMHTQYF.

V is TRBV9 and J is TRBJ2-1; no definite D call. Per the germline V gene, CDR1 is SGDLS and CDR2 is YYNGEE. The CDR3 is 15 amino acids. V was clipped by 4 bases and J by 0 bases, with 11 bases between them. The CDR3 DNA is TGTGCCAGCAGCTCCGCGCCGAGCTCCTACAATGAGCAGTTCTTC. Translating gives CASSSAPSSYNEQFF.

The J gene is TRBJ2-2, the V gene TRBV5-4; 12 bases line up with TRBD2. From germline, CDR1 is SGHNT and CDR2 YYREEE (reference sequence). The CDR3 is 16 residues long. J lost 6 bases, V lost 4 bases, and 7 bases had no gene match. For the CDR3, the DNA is TGTGCCAGCAGCGCTCCGCCTAGCGGGGGGGCCGGGGAGCTGTTTTTT. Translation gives CASSAPPSGGAGELFF.

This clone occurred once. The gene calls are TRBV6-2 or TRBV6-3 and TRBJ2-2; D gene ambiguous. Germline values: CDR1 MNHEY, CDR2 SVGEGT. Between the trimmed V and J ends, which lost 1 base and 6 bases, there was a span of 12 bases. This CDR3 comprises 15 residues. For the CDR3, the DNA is TGTGCCAGCAGTTACTTGCCCGGTGAAGCCGGGGAGCTGTTTTTT. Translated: CASSYLPGEAGELFF.

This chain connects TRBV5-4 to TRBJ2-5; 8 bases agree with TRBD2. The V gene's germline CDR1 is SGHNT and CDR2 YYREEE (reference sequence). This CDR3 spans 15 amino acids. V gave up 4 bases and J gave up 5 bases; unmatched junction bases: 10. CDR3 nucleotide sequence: TGTGCCAGCAGCCTTAGGACGGGGGGGATGGAGACCCAGTACTTC. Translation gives CASSLRTGGMETQYF.

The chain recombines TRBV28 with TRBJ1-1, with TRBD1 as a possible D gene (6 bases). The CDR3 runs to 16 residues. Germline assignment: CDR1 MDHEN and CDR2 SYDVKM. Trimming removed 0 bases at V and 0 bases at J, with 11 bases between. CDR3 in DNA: TGTGCCAGCAGTTTATGGGACAGTACTTTGAACACTGAAGCTTTCTTT. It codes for CASSLWDSTLNTEAFF.

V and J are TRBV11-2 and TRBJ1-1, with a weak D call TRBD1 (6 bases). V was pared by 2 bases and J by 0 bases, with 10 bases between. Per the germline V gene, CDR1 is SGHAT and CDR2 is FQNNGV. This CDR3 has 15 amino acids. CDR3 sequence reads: CASSLFDRMNTEAFF. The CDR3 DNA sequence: TGTGCCAGCAGCTTATTTGACAGGATGAACACTGAAGCTTTCTTT.

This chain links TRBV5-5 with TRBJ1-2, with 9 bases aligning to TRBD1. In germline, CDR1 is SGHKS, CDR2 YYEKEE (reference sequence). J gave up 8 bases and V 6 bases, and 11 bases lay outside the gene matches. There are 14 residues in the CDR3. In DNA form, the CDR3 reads TGTGCCAGCACTCCGGAACAGGGGGCGACCGGCTACACCTTC. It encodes CASTPEQGATGYTF.

CDR3 amino acids: CASSPNSGNTIYF. The CDR3 region has the DNA TGTGCCAGCTCACCGAACAGTGGAAACACCATATATTTT. V gene TRBV18 combines with J gene TRBJ1-3; D remains ambiguous. The germline V gene has CDR1 KGHSH and CDR2 LQKENI. The CDR3 runs to 13 residues. V lost 3 bases to trimming and J lost 3 bases, with 6 bases between them.

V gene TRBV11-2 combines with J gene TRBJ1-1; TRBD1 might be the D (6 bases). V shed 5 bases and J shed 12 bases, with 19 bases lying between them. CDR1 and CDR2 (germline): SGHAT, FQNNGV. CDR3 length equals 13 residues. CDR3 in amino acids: CASSDRGGAASFF. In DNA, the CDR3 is TGTGCCAGCAGCGACCGGGGGGGCGCAGCGTCTTTCTTT.

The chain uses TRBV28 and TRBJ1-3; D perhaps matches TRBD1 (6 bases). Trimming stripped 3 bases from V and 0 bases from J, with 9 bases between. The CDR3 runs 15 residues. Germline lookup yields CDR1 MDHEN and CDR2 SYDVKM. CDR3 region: CASSFTGSSGNTIYF. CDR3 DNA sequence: TGTGCCAGCAGTTTTACAGGGAGCTCTGGAAACACCATATATTTT.

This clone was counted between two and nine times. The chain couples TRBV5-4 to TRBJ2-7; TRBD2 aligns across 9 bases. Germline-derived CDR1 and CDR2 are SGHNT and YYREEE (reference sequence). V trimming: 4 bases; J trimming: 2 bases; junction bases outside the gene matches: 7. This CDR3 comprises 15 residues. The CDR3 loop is CASSPSGGPAYEQYF. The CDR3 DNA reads TGTGCCAGCAGCCCGAGCGGGGGGCCCGCCTACGAGCAGTACTTC.

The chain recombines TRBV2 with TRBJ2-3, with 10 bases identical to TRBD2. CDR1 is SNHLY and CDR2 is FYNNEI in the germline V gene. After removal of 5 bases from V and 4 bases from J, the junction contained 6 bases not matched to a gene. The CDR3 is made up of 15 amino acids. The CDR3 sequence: CASSPTSGDSDTQYF. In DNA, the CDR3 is TGTGCCAGCAGTCCCACTAGCGGGGATTCAGATACGCAGTATTTT.

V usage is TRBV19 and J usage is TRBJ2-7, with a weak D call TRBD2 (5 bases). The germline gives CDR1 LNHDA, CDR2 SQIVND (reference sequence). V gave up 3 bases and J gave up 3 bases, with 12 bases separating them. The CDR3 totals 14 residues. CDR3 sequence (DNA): TGTGCCAGTAGTATGCCGGCACGGGGCTACGAGCAGTACTTC. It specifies CASSMPARGYEQYF.

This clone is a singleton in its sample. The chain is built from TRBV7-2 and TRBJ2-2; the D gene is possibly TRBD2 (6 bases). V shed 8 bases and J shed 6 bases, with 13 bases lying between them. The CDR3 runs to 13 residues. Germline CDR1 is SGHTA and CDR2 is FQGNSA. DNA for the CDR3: TGTGCCAGCTCCCGCGGGGTTCCCGGGGAGCTGTTTTTT. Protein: CASSRGVPGELFF.

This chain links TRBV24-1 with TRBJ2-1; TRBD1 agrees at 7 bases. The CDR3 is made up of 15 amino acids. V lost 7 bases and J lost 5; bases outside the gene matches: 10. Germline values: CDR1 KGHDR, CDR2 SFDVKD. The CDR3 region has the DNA TGTGCCACCAGCCCTACAGGGGTGTCGAACAATGAGCAGTTCTTC. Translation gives CATSPTGVSNNEQFF.

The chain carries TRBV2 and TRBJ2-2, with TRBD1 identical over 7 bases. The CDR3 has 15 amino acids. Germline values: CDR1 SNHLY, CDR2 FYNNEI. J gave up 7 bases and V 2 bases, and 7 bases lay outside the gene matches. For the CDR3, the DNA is TGTGCCAGCAGTGAACTGACAGGGTCGGGCGGGGAGCTGTTTTTT. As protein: CASSELTGSGGELFF.

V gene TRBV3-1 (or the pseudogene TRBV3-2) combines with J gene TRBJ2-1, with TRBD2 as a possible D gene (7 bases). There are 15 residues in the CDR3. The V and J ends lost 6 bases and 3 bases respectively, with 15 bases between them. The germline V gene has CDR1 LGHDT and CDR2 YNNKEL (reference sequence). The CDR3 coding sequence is TGTGCCAGCAGGAGGGAGGGGGGGGTCTACAATGAGCAGTTCTTC. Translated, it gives CASRREGGVYNEQFF.

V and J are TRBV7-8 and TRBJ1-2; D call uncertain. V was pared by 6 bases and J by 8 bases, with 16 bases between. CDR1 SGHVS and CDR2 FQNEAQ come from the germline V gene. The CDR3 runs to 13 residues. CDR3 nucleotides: TGTGCCAGCAGTCATACTGCGGAGCGGGGCTACACCTTC. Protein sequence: CASSHTAERGYTF.

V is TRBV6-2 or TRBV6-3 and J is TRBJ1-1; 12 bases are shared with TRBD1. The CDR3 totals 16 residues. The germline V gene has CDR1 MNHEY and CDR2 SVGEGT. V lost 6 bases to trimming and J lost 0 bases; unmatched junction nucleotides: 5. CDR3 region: CASSYGTGGLNTEAFF. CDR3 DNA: TGTGCCAGCAGCTATGGGACAGGGGGCTTGAACACTGAAGCTTTCTTT.

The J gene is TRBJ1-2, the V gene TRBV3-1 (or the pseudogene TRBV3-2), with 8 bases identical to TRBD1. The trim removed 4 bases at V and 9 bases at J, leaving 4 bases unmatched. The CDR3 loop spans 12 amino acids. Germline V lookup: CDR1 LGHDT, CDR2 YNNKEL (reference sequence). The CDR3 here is CASSPGQGSYTF. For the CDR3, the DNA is TGTGCCAGCAGCCCCGGACAGGGTAGCTACACCTTC.

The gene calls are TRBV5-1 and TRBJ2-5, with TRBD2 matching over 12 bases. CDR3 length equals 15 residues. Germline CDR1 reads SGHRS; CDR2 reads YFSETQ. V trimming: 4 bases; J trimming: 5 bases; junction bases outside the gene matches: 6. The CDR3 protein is CASSRLAGGPETQYF. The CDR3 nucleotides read TGCGCCAGCAGCCGTCTAGCGGGGGGGCCGGAGACCCAGTACTTC.